Shown below are 17 T cell receptor beta chains from a single sample sequenced in a study of T cell responses to AZD1222 COVID-19 vaccine. Sequencing was performed with immunoSEQ multiplex PCR; in TCRdb, only in-frame clones are kept and a portion is missing. The sample has about 150,000 clones, about 87% seen once; the top ten hold 3% to 4%. Sample: peripheral blood, taken on day 0 of MenACWY control vaccination. These receptor sequences come from an adult in good health.

The chain is built from TRBV14 and TRBJ1-2; no firm D call. The length of the CDR3 is 13 residues. Looked up from germline, CDR1 is SGHDN and CDR2 is FVKESK. Trimming shortened V by 2 bases and J by 4 bases, and 8 bases separated the two germline ends. The CDR3 DNA reads as TGTGCCAGCAGCCAAACCTCAGTCTATGGCTACACCTTC. It is translated as CASSQTSVYGYTF.

This chain links TRBV7-2 with TRBJ2-5; 10 bases line up with TRBD2. The CDR3 length is 15 residues. Germline trimming cut 6 bases from V and 3 bases from J; bases unmatched to any gene: 7. Per the germline V gene, CDR1 is SGHTA and CDR2 is FQGNSA. The CDR3 loop reads CASRPELAGEETQYF. The DNA of the CDR3 is TGTGCCAGCAGGCCCGAGCTAGCGGGAGAAGAGACCCAGTACTTC. Drawing the rest from reference TRBV7-2 and TRBJ2-5, the complete variable domain is GAGVSQSPSNKVTEKGKDVELRCDPISGHTALYWYRQSLGQGLEFLIYFQGNSAPDKSGLPSDRFSAERTGGSVSTLTIQRTQQEDSAVYLCASRPELAGEETQYFGPGTRLLVL.

V gene TRBV24-1 combines with J gene TRBJ2-1; maybe TRBD2 (6 bases). There are 16 residues in the CDR3. Germline loops: CDR1 KGHDR, CDR2 SFDVKD. The V end was cut by 0 bases, the J end by 7 bases, with 15 bases between. In nucleotides, the CDR3 is TGTGCCACCAGTGATTTGCAGTTTGGGGGGAGTAATGAGCAGTTCTTC. As protein: CATSDLQFGGSNEQFF.

CDR3 amino acids: CASSLEGRVNYGYTF. The CDR3 nucleotides are TGTGCCAGCAGCTTGGAGGGCAGGGTGAACTATGGCTACACCTTC. The chain couples TRBV5-5 to TRBJ1-2, with D perhaps matching TRBD1 (5 bases). V was pared by 0 bases and J by 2 bases, with 11 bases between. The CDR3 consists of 15 residues. Germline V gene lookup returns CDR1 SGHKS and CDR2 YYEKEE (reference sequence).

The CDR3 nucleotides read TGTGCCAGCAGCCAAGTTGGAGTGACAGAAGAGACCCAGTACTTC. This encodes CASSQVGVTEETQYF. This sequence joins TRBV3-1 (or the pseudogene TRBV3-2) and TRBJ2-5; a possible D gene is TRBD1 (5 bases). This CDR3 contains 15 residues. Trimming took off 1 base at V and 3 bases at J, with 12 bases between the two ends. The germline V gene encodes CDR1 LGHDT and CDR2 YNNKEL (reference sequence).

Comments on this clone: The sample carries other DNA sequences with the same CDR3. The genes are TRBV4-3 and TRBJ1-2; D gene ambiguous. The length of the CDR3 is 13 residues. With 0 bases removed from V and 5 bases from J, the gap between germline ends came to 7 bases. CDR1 and CDR2 (germline): LGHNA, YSLEER. The CDR3 DNA reads as TGCGCCAGCAGCCAAGATATCCAGTATGGCTACACCTTC. It specifies CASSQDIQYGYTF.

The chain uses TRBV5-5 and TRBJ2-3; no reliable D call. V lost 4 bases, J lost 4 bases, and 19 bases lay in between. The CDR3 totals 16 residues. Germline loops: CDR1 SGHKS, CDR2 YYEKEE (reference sequence). CDR3 loop: CASSPRLNESPDTQYF. The CDR3, as DNA: TGTGCCAGCAGCCCCCGGTTGAACGAGTCTCCAGATACGCAGTATTTT.

As DNA, the CDR3 is TGTGCCATCAGTGCCGGTTTGATCAACTATGGCTACACCTTC. It encodes CAISAGLINYGYTF. V gene TRBV10-3 combines with J gene TRBJ1-2; D not certain. The CDR3 loop spans 14 amino acids. Germline V gives CDR1 ENHRY, CDR2 SYGVKD. V was trimmed by 4 bases and J by 2 bases, leaving 11 bases between them.

The chain carries TRBV18 and TRBJ1-5; D perhaps matches TRBD1 (5 bases). Germline CDR1 reads KGHSH; CDR2 reads LQKENI. The CDR3 runs to 15 residues. Trimming removed 3 bases from V and 1 base from J, with 10 bases in between. The CDR3, as DNA: TGTGCCAGCTCACCGATGGGGGGAAGCAATCAGCCCCAGCATTTT. Amino acids: CASSPMGGSNQPQHF.

The V gene is TRBV6-5, the J gene TRBJ1-3; D gene uncertain. Germline assignment: CDR1 MNHEY and CDR2 SVGAGI. This CDR3 comprises 14 residues. Trimming pared 2 bases from V and 2 bases from J, leaving 7 bases between. The CDR3 region has the DNA TGTGCCAGCAGTTACGAGGCAACTGGAAACACCATATATTTT. It codes for CASSYEATGNTIYF.

J is TRBJ1-2 and V is TRBV4-3; 8 bases are shared with TRBD1. The CDR3 contains 15 residues. Germline V gene sequence: CDR1 LGHNA, CDR2 YSLEER. After removal of 4 bases from V and 8 bases from J, the junction contained 12 bases not matched to a gene. Written as DNA, the CDR3 is TGCGCCAGCAGCCTGACCGCAACAGGGGGGGAAGGCTACACCTTC. Protein sequence: CASSLTATGGEGYTF.

The rearrangement uses TRBV4-3 and TRBJ1-3, with D perhaps TRBD1 (5 bases). The CDR3 spans 15 residues. Trimming took 6 bases from V and 0 from J, leaving 12 bases between them. Per germline, CDR1 LGHNA and CDR2 YSLEER. The CDR3 loop reads CASREGIFSGNTIYF. CDR3 coding DNA: TGCGCCAGCAGGGAGGGGATCTTCTCTGGAAACACCATATATTTT.

The gene calls are TRBV4-1 and TRBJ2-3; the match to TRBD2 covers 15 bases. This CDR3 region has 19 residues. Germline V gene sequence: CDR1 MGHRA, CDR2 YSYEKL. J gave up 2 bases and V 3 bases, and 9 bases lay outside the gene matches. In DNA form, the CDR3 reads TGCGCCAGCAGCCAGAGGACTAGCGGGAGGGCCTCTAACACAGATACGCAGTATTTT. Amino acid sequence: CASSQRTSGRASNTDTQYF.

This chain links TRBV9 with TRBJ1-6; the match to TRBD1 covers 8 bases. Trimming at V came to 4 bases and at J to 7 bases, leaving 4 bases not matched to a gene. This CDR3 contains 14 residues. Germline assignment: CDR1 SGDLS and CDR2 YYNGEE. The CDR3 loop is CASSPRQGNSPLHF. For the CDR3, the DNA is TGTGCCAGCAGCCCACGACAGGGGAATTCACCCCTCCACTTT.

This clone appeared a few times. The chain carries TRBV20-1 and TRBJ1-1; no reliable D call. The germline CDR1 and CDR2 sequences are DFQATT and SNEGSKA (reference sequence). The ends were cut back, 6 bases at V and 7 bases at J, with 12 bases in the middle. The CDR3 runs 11 residues. CDR3 sequence (DNA): TGCAGTGCGGGCGGGAGGAATGAAGCTTTCTTT. Its translation is CSAGGRNEAFF.

The rearrangement links TRBV18 to TRBJ1-1, with D unclear. The V gene's germline CDR1 is KGHSH and CDR2 LQKENI. V lost 5 bases to trimming and J lost 5 bases, with 12 bases between them. The CDR3 has 13 residues. CDR3 DNA sequence: TGTGCCAGCTCATACATCCGAGGGACTGAAGCTTTCTTT. This gives the protein CASSYIRGTEAFF.

The gene calls are TRBV24-1 and TRBJ1-2; no clear D. This CDR3 region has 12 residues. The germline V and J ends were trimmed by 5 bases and 8 bases, with 11 bases remaining between them. Germline loops: CDR1 KGHDR, CDR2 SFDVKD. The CDR3 nucleotides read TGTGCCACCAGTGGCGGGGTCGGCGGCTACACCTTC. Amino acid sequence: CATSGGVGGYTF.